This note documents a single T cell receptor beta chain sequence. Its specificity is unknown. This record comes from a study of shared clonotypes between healthy human individuals. Findings of the study overall: Tissues were not sampled, only blood, and their repertoires likely differ.

Some 28,000 T cell genomes (roughly 300 ng DNA) went into each PBMC replicate. Original analysis: ImmunoSEQ yielded junction-only sequences lacking quality scores, so filtering differed. Sequencing used immunoSEQ multiplex PCR; TCRdb keeps in-frame clones, though not all of them. V and J calls and clone size are as listed in that table; D and trimming were resolved from the DNA. Seen here are about 490,000 clones, 76% observed once, and the top ten hold over 10%. The TCR was taken from a woman aged 40 to 50 in good health. Some clones in this sample may be carry-over from other donors' samples. The sequencing sample was made of PBMCs.

CDR3 nucleotide sequence: TGTGCCAGCATATGGCCAGGGTGGAGGGAGAGAACTGAAGCTTTCTTT. Translating it yields CASIWPGWRERTEAFF. The V gene is TRBV11-2, the J gene TRBJ1-1, with TRBD1 as a possible D gene (5 bases). V lost 7 bases to trimming and J lost 5 bases, with 23 bases between them. The CDR3 totals 16 residues. The germline V gene has CDR1 SGHAT and CDR2 FQNNGV.